Listed here are 14 T cell receptor beta chains from one sample, sequenced in a study of identical twins. TCRdb re-derived calls from the 5' RACE reads in MiXCR, one entry per CDR3 protein. The sample shows about 500,000 distinct CDR3 sequences, around 15% of them seen only once. This sample also appeared in a second study, on yellow fever vaccine responses in identical twins.

The source material was CD4+ T cells sorted from blood. The receptors stem from a young woman in good health.

The rearrangement joins TRBV6-1 to TRBJ2-7, with 8 bases identical to TRBD1. Trimming took 6 bases from V and 0 from J; bases not matched to a gene: 7. Germline CDR1 is MNHNS and CDR2 is SASEGT. There are 15 residues in the CDR3. The CDR3 DNA sequence: TGTGCCAGCAGGACGACAGGGGCCAGCTCCTACGAGCAGTACTTC. Translating gives CASRTTGASSYEQYF.

The chain carries TRBV5-1 and TRBJ2-6, with 8 bases that match TRBD1. From germline, CDR1 is SGHRS and CDR2 YFSETQ. CDR3 size: 16 residues. V lost 0 bases and J lost 2; bases outside the gene matches: 1. As DNA, the CDR3 is TGCGCCAGCAGCTTGGGGACAGGGACTGGGGCCAACGTCCTGACTTTC. Its protein product is CASSLGTGTGANVLTF. The full variable domain, rest sourced from reference TRBV5-1 and TRBJ2-6, is KAGVTQTPRYLIKTRGQQVTLSCSPISGHRSVSWYQQTPGQGLQFLFEYFSETQRNKGNFPGRFSGRQFSNSRSEMNVSTLELGDSALYLCASSLGTGTGANVLTFGAGSRLTVL.

This clonotype was recorded a few times. The J gene is TRBJ1-2, the V gene TRBV5-6, with 11 bases matching TRBD1. CDR1 and CDR2 from the germline V gene are SGHDT and YYEEEE. Trimming at V came to 4 bases and at J to 6 bases, leaving 5 bases not matched to a gene. The CDR3 is made up of 14 amino acids. The CDR3 is CASSPDRGRDGYTF. The CDR3 region has the DNA TGTGCCAGCAGCCCGGACAGGGGGCGGGATGGCTACACCTTC.

The genes are TRBV2 and TRBJ2-1; D call uncertain. The CDR3 is made up of 12 amino acids. Trimming stripped 3 bases from V and 5 bases from J, with 5 bases between. Germline assignment: CDR1 SNHLY and CDR2 FYNNEI. The CDR3 loop is CASSEADNEQFF. The CDR3 DNA is TGTGCCAGCAGTGAGGCTGACAATGAGCAGTTCTTC.

This chain links TRBV15 with TRBJ2-7; perhaps TRBD1 as D (5 bases). Deletions cut 1 base from V and 1 base from J, with 8 bases between. Germline V gene lookup returns CDR1 LNHNV and CDR2 YYDKDF (reference sequence). The CDR3 extends over 14 amino acids. The CDR3 coding sequence is TGTGCCACCAGCAGAGGTCAGGGATCCTACGAGCAGTACTTC. Its translation: CATSRGQGSYEQYF.

The CDR3 loop reads CASRQGDYYEQYF. The CDR3 DNA reads as TGTGCCAGCAGACAGGGTGATTACTACGAGCAGTACTTC. The chain couples TRBV6-2 or TRBV6-3 to TRBJ2-7, with D maybe TRBD1 (6 bases). Germline V gene data show CDR1 as MNHEY and CDR2 as SVGEGT. Trimming took off 6 bases at V and 3 bases at J, with 12 bases between the two ends. This CDR3 spans 13 amino acids.

This clonotype has a count of ten or more. The chain joins TRBV7-8 to TRBJ2-3, with D possibly called TRBD1 or TRBD2 (6 bases each). The CDR3 loop spans 15 amino acids. The V end lost 2 bases, the J end lost 1 base, and 10 bases lay between the germline ends. Germline assignment: CDR1 SGHVS and CDR2 FQNEAQ. CDR3 nucleotides: TGTGCCAGCAGCTTATTTGGGGGGCGCACAGATACGCAGTATTTT. As protein: CASSLFGGRTDTQYF. Variable domain in full (rest from reference TRBV7-8 and TRBJ2-3): GAGVSQSPRYKVAKRGQDVALRCDPISGHVSLFWYQQALGQGPEFLTYFQNEAQLDKSGLPSDRFFAERPEGSVSTLKIQRTQQEDSAVYLCASSLFGGRTDTQYFGPGTRLTVL.

This clonotype was counted a few times. V is TRBV9 and J is TRBJ2-3; 8 bases fit TRBD2. Germline V gene sequence: CDR1 SGDLS, CDR2 YYNGEE. The CDR3 has 12 amino acids. V shed 3 bases and J 13 bases; nucleotides not matched to a gene: 7. The CDR3 nucleotides read TGTGCCAGCAGCGCGATTCGGGGGGGGGAGTATTTT. Its protein is CASSAIRGGEYF.

This clonotype came up a few times. V and J are TRBV11-2 and TRBJ2-1, with 12 bases identical to TRBD2. With V trimmed by 4 bases and J by 7 bases, 5 bases remained unmatched. CDR1 and CDR2 from the germline V gene are SGHAT and FQNNGV. CDR3 size: 15 residues. CDR3: CASSSRLAGVNEQFF. The CDR3 nucleotides are TGTGCCAGCAGCTCGAGACTAGCGGGAGTTAATGAGCAGTTCTTC.

This clonotype was observed a handful of times. The chain couples TRBV7-9 to TRBJ2-1; the D is unclear. The V gene lost 3 bases and the J gene lost 6 bases, with 9 bases spanning the gap. The germline V gene has CDR1 SEHNR and CDR2 FQNEAQ (reference sequence). This CDR3 has 13 residues. The CDR3 sequence: CASSLGVSNEQFF. The DNA of the CDR3 is TGTGCCAGCAGCTTGGGTGTGTCCAATGAGCAGTTCTTC.

In this sample, this clonotype turned up many times. The chain combines TRBV4-2 with TRBJ2-1, with a possible D match to TRBD1 (6 bases). Germline CDR1 reads LGHNA; CDR2 reads YNFKEQ. The germline V and J ends were trimmed by 4 bases and 9 bases, with 16 bases remaining between them. CDR3 length equals 14 residues. CDR3 sequence reads: CASSPLQQGSEQFF. The DNA for the CDR3 is TGTGCCAGCAGCCCCCTGCAACAGGGTTCTGAGCAGTTCTTC.

This clonotype was observed a handful of times. V and J are TRBV10-3 and TRBJ2-3, with TRBD1 matching over 7 bases. Germline CDR1 is ENHRY and CDR2 is SYGVKD. The CDR3 has 15 amino acids. J was trimmed by 2 bases and V by 4 bases; bases with no gene match: 6. CDR3 sequence (DNA): TGTGCCATCAGTGTCGGGACAGAGTTCACAGATACGCAGTATTTT. Its protein product is CAISVGTEFTDTQYF.

In this sample, this clonotype turned up a few times. The J gene is TRBJ2-7, the V gene TRBV4-1; maybe TRBD2 (5 bases). The CDR3 has 15 residues. V lost 1 base and J lost 4, with 14 bases in between. Germline CDR1 and CDR2: MGHRA and YSYEKL. The chain's CDR3 is CASSQGGSSRYEQYF. The CDR3 DNA is TGCGCCAGCAGCCAAGGCGGGTCCTCCCGGTACGAGCAGTACTTC.

This clonotype was picked up one time. The V gene is TRBV7-9, the J gene TRBJ2-2; the match to TRBD1 covers 7 bases. Losses at the gene ends were 5 bases for V and 4 bases for J; bases not matched to a gene: 4. The CDR3 consists of 14 residues. In germline, CDR1 is SEHNR, CDR2 FQNEAQ (reference sequence). The CDR3 sequence is CASSAYRGTGELFF. The CDR3 region has the DNA TGTGCCAGCAGCGCCTACAGGGGCACCGGGGAGCTGTTTTTT.